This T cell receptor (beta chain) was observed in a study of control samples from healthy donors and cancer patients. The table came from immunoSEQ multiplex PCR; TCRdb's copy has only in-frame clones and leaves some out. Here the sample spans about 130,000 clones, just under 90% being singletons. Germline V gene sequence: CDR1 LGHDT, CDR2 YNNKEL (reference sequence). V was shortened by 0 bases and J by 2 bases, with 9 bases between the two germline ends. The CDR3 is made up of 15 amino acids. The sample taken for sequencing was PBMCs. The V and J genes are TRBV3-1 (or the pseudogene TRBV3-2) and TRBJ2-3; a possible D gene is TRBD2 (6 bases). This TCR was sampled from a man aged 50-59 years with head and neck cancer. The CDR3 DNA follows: TGTGCCAGCAGCCAAGAGGGGACTGTCACAGATACGCAGTATTTT. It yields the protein CASSQEGTVTDTQYF.